Below are 2 T cell receptor beta chains sequenced from a single sample in a study of blood T cell repertoires in COVID-19. The assay was immunoSEQ multiplex PCR, and TCRdb's table has in-frame clones only and misses some. The sample gives under 300,000 clones, approximately 90% of which show up once; around 3% is in the top ten. The sample was peripheral blood. The source is a woman between 25 and 40 years old with active or convalescent COVID-19.

The gene calls are TRBV3-1 (or the pseudogene TRBV3-2) and TRBJ1-1, with 10 bases matching TRBD1. V lost 4 bases to trimming and J lost 8 bases; unmatched junction nucleotides: 7. Germline-derived CDR1 and CDR2 are LGHDT and YNNKEL (reference sequence). The length of the CDR3 is 14 residues. In nucleotides, the CDR3 is TGTGCCAGCAGCCCAACTGCGGGACAGGGGGAAGCTTTCTTT. The encoded protein is CASSPTAGQGEAFF.

Concerning this clone itself: The junction shows a germline mismatch at one end, possibly a read error. The V call is TRBV7-2, the J call TRBJ2-7, with D possibly TRBD2 on 5 matching bases. Germline CDR1 and CDR2: SGHTA and FQGNSA. CDR3 length equals 10 residues. The CDR3 loop reads CASSKGGPLF. CDR3 coding DNA: TGTGCCAGCAGCAAAGGCGGGCCCCTCTTC.